These 11 T cell receptor beta chains were all obtained from the same sample, sequenced in a study of shared T cell receptors in the human thymus. Method: immunoSEQ multiplex PCR; TCRdb's copy keeps in-frame clones and lacks some. The table shows hundreds of thousands of clones, with approximately 87% occurring only once. A further study also used this sample, focusing on human thymus T cells.

Sequencing was done on a sample of thymocytes. The receptor set was obtained from a boy in the first two years of life with a congenital heart defect.

The V and J genes are TRBV7-3 and TRBJ2-2; 10 positions match TRBD2. This CDR3 region has 21 residues. V gave up 1 base and J gave up 5 bases; unmatched junction bases: 19. CDR1 SGHTA and CDR2 FQGTGA come from the germline V gene. The CDR3: CASSLRQGARRVAGGTGELFF. The CDR3 DNA reads as TGTGCCAGCAGCTTAAGGCAGGGGGCGCGGAGAGTAGCGGGAGGAACCGGGGAGCTGTTTTTT.

This sequence joins TRBV7-2 and TRBJ2-1; TRBD2 matches at 8 bases. There are 15 residues in the CDR3. Per germline, CDR1 SGHTA and CDR2 FQGNSA. J was trimmed by 0 bases and V by 6 bases; bases with no gene match: 4. The CDR3 loop is CASRPGTSSYNEQFF. The CDR3 nucleotides read TGTGCCAGCAGACCCGGGACTAGCTCCTACAATGAGCAGTTCTTC.

The chain has TRBV7-2 and TRBJ1-2, with D perhaps matching TRBD1 (5 bases). The CDR3 has 13 residues. Germline lookup yields CDR1 SGHTA and CDR2 FQGNSA. V was cut by 6 bases and J by 3 bases, with 11 bases left in between. The CDR3 bases are TGTGCCAGCAGACAGGTCATAGACTATGGCTACACCTTC. Translated: CASRQVIDYGYTF.

The rearrangement joins TRBV30 to TRBJ2-4, with unresolved D. Germline V gene sequence: CDR1 GTSNPN, CDR2 SVGIG (reference sequence). V shed 1 base and J shed 2 bases, with 12 bases lying between them. The CDR3 is 15 residues long. The CDR3 nucleotides are TGTGCCTGGAGTGCCCCAGTTGGTCCCAAAAACATTCAGTACTTC. Its translation is CAWSAPVGPKNIQYF.

The chain combines TRBV29-1 with TRBJ1-1; the match to TRBD1 covers 8 bases. The CDR3 is 11 residues long. Germline assignment: CDR1 SQVTM and CDR2 ANQGSEA. Trimming removed 7 bases from V and 5 bases from J; junction bases left unmatched: 3. The CDR3 sequence: CSARQGTEAFF. CDR3 DNA sequence: TGCAGCGCCAGACAGGGGACTGAAGCTTTCTTT.

The chain is built from TRBV7-6 and TRBJ2-1; weak D call: TRBD1 (7 bases). Germline V gives CDR1 SGHVS, CDR2 FNYEAQ. This CDR3 has 17 amino acids. Trimming shortened V by 2 bases and J by 5 bases, and 19 bases separated the two germline ends. CDR3 protein: CASSLKGAGTPDNEQFF. The CDR3 DNA reads as TGTGCCAGCAGCTTAAAGGGGGCCGGGACTCCAGACAATGAGCAGTTCTTC.

V gene TRBV19 combines with J gene TRBJ2-7; 7 bases line up with TRBD1. The CDR3 contains 15 residues. CDR1 and CDR2 (germline): LNHDA, SQIVND (reference sequence). Germline trimming cut 8 bases from V and 0 bases from J; bases unmatched to any gene: 10. The CDR3 DNA sequence: TGTGCCAGTGCAAACAGGGGACATTCCTCCTACGAGCAGTACTTC. Protein product: CASANRGHSSYEQYF.

This clone appeared a few times. The chain uses TRBV6-6 and TRBJ2-7; 8 nucleotides match TRBD1. Trimming took 0 bases from V and 5 from J; bases not matched to a gene: 6. Germline-derived CDR1 and CDR2 are MNHNY and SVGAGI (reference sequence). The CDR3 length is 15 residues. The CDR3, as DNA: TGTGCCAGCAGTTACTCGGGGACAGGCCCAGACGAGCAGTACTTC. This gives the protein CASSYSGTGPDEQYF.

J is TRBJ1-1 and V is TRBV10-3, with D possibly TRBD1 on 5 matching bases. The CDR3 runs 15 residues. Germline V gives CDR1 ENHRY, CDR2 SYGVKD. Trimming took 3 bases from V and 10 from J, leaving 21 bases between them. The CDR3 reads CAISDPSGEISGAFF. CDR3 in DNA: TGTGCCATCAGTGACCCTTCGGGGGAAATTAGTGGAGCTTTCTTT.

V usage is TRBV30 and J usage is TRBJ2-5, with TRBD2 identical over 7 bases. CDR1 is GTSNPN and CDR2 is SVGIG in the germline V gene (reference sequence). The CDR3 has 16 amino acids. V lost 5 bases to trimming and J lost 4 bases; unmatched junction nucleotides: 16. The DNA of the CDR3 is TGTGCCTGGTTTCCTCGGGGCGGGAGCGTAGGAGAGACCCAGTACTTC. Its translation is CAWFPRGGSVGETQYF.

The chain recombines TRBV5-1 with TRBJ2-1, with D possibly being TRBD2 (5 bases). The ends were cut back, 9 bases at V and 0 bases at J, with 13 bases in the middle. The length of the CDR3 is 14 residues. Germline V lookup: CDR1 SGHRS, CDR2 YFSETQ. DNA for the CDR3: TGCGCCACCGGACTGGGCAGCTCCTACAATGAGCAGTTCTTC. The encoded protein is CATGLGSSYNEQFF.